This T cell receptor beta chain was obtained from a study of blood T cells in healthy people across ages. Per sample, extraction of total RNA gave at least 6 micrograms in every case. Only one count was recorded for this clonotype. What it binds is not known. The CDR3 covers 16 residues. Per germline, CDR1 LNHNV and CDR2 YYDKDF (reference sequence). Trimming at V came to 4 bases and at J to 6 bases, leaving 13 bases not matched to a gene. Primers used in a second PCR of roughly 6 to 11 cycles were a sample-barcoded 5' primer and a J-beta primer mix. Each cDNA molecule was tagged by a template-switch adaptor that had 12 random nucleotides. TCRdb analysed the 5' RACE reads with MiXCR anew, one entry per CDR3 protein. The data show around 940,000 distinct CDR3 sequences, just over 50% seen once. Notes on the study in general: The study found more naive CD4+ cells and higher diversity in long-lived than aged donors. Nothing was known about donor CMV status, and this possibly confounded expanded clonotype changes.

Specimen: blood. This receptor was identified in a woman aged 55-75 years in good health. The rearrangement links TRBV15 to TRBJ2-3; TRBD2 agrees at 7 bases. The CDR3, as DNA: TGTGCCACCAGCATAGGGAGCCGGGACTACTCCGATACGCAGTATTTT. This translates into CATSIGSRDYSDTQYF.